A selection of T cell receptor beta chains follows, all from one sample in a study of molecular identifiers for immune sequencing clone quantification. TCRdb passed the PCR reads through MiXCR, listing each CDR3 protein once. The sample yields roughly 320,000 distinct CDR3 sequences, 20% to 25% seen once. What was sequenced was naive CD8+ T cells from blood, with Jurkat cell RNA spiked in. Every receptor here comes from a human donor in good health. Some libraries in this study had Jurkat cell RNA spiked in. The CDR3 runs from the conserved cysteine through the conserved F or W.

V	J	CDR3
TRBV28	TRBJ2-3	CASCAFSLSTDTQYF
TRBV7-6	TRBJ2-7	CASSPAGDHWEQYF
TRBV19	TRBJ1-1	CASSIALTGALNTEAFF
TRBV7-9	TRBJ2-2	CASRSPKGSTGELFF
TRBV6-6	TRBJ2-7	CASSPLDYYEQYF
TRBV5-1	TRBJ1-1	CASSSLGRGYNTEAFF
TRBV6-1	TRBJ2-7	CASSDTGPLYEQYF
TRBV6-5	TRBJ1-1	CASSYGTGEAFF
TRBV10-3	TRBJ2-7	CAIQEGGQGGSYEQYF
TRBV18	TRBJ2-7	CASSPPGPIHEQYF
TRBV4-3	TRBJ2-3	CASSYINTGADTQYF
TRBV7-2	TRBJ2-5	CASSSNTIGTEETQYF
TRBV20-1	TRBJ2-3	CSARENDRSLFTDTQYF
TRBV4-1	TRBJ2-7	CASSQETGGLVRDEQYF
TRBV29-1	TRBJ1-1	CSVAGGYTNTEAFF
TRBV4-3	TRBJ2-5	CASSQVLQGPETQYF
TRBV7-2	TRBJ1-5	CASSLVGVSGNQPQHF
TRBV19	TRBJ2-7	CASSIVPSEAYEQYF
TRBV2	TRBJ1-1	CASYTGTEAFF
TRBV7-6	TRBJ2-2	CASSLGLAGGKNTGELFF
TRBV9	TRBJ2-7	CASSTGRSMDEQYF
TRBV7-6	TRBJ2-6	CASSLLRGPSGANVLTF
TRBV7-2	TRBJ2-5	CASGRGLALGTQYF
TRBV7-8	TRBJ2-3	CASSYDIYVTDTQYF
TRBV29-1	TRBJ2-7	CSVISGSGEQYF
TRBV6-5	TRBJ1-5	CASSYSLSGNQPQHF
TRBV13	TRBJ2-2	CASSLGRIRDRGDGELFF
TRBV14	TRBJ2-5	CASSPLGLALSETQYF
TRBV9	TRBJ2-7	CASSAAGGSGYEQYF